This TCR beta chain was obtained from a study of CD8+ T cells in alopecia areata. Study-wide background: Severity scores in treated patients reflected the percentage of scalp affected.

As the sequencing template, cDNA was produced by extracting RNA and reverse transcribing it. The assay was immunoSEQ multiplex PCR, and TCRdb's table has in-frame clones only and misses some. In the table there are about 200,000 clones, 35% to 40% of which are singletons. Study-wide results and limits: On tofacitinib, scalp and blood still held many of the expanded lesional clones. In scalp samples, resident alphabeta T cells of normal skin are also sequenced.

Worth noting for this clone: The antigen is not known. Other DNA variants within this sample encode the same CDR3.

Germline V gene sequence: CDR1 SGHRS, CDR2 YFSETQ. The CDR3 loop spans 12 amino acids. Trimming cost V 4 bases and J 3 bases, with 6 bases left between them. Specified treatment: oral pan-JAK inhibitor, 5-10 mg twice daily. The sequenced sample was CD4+ T cells sorted from blood, obtained between weeks 30 and 35, from a patient treated with tofacitinib. V usage is TRBV5-1 and J usage is TRBJ2-3; D gene ambiguous. The TCR originated in a human donor with alopecia areata. CDR3 coding DNA: TGCGCCAGCAGCCTTCCTACAGATACGCAGTATTTT. This encodes CASSLPTDTQYF.